This T cell receptor beta chain is from a study of shared clonotypes between healthy human individuals. Study observations and caveats: It was only blood that was sampled, and tissue repertoires likely differ. Several donors held about 5% of naive CD4 clonotypes in common.

Points on this clone: No antigen is known for it.

Germline V gene lookup returns CDR1 SGDLS and CDR2 YYNGEE. CDR3 size: 15 residues. Trimming at V came to 4 bases and at J to 2 bases, leaving 6 bases not matched to a gene. Naive CD8 isolation took CD45RO-negative cells positively selected for CCR7 and excluded terminally differentiated effector memory CD45RA+ cells. Donors, without exception, were Caucasian adults residing in Nashville, Tennessee. It was at deep level that the assay was run. The data were produced by immunoSEQ multiplex PCR, yet TCRdb's version contains in-frame clones alone and is incomplete. Among approximately 2,000,000 clones listed, 90% to 95% were seen once.

Sequencing was carried out using naive CD8+ T cells from PBMCs. This sequence originates from a man aged 18 to 30 in good health. Some clones in this sample may be carry-over from other donors' samples. The rearrangement joins TRBV9 to TRBJ1-5; TRBD1 aligns across 7 bases. The DNA for the CDR3 is TGTGCCAGCAGCCCCGAGGGGGCTGGCAATCAGCCCCAGCATTTT. This codes for CASSPEGAGNQPQHF.